This TCR beta chain was captured by sequencing in a study of cytomegalovirus exposure and HLA in healthy donors. General study findings and limits: Exclusion as indistinguishable affected some V segments, including TRBV6-2 and TRBV6-3. A list of 150 to 200 TCR beta chains associated with cytomegalovirus was given. Sequencing probably produced one cluster of sequence variants that were highly shared. Trimming of TCR beta V- and J-genes showed a link, identified in a later analysis, to a missense DCLRE1C variant.

The PCR was carried out with 60 Vbeta primers and 13 Jbeta primers. TCRdb's table, derived via immunoSEQ multiplex PCR, lists solely in-frame clones and lacks some. The sample has some 150,000 clones, 65% to 85% seen once. The CDR3 has 14 residues. V was pared by 5 bases and J by 1 base, with 9 bases between. Germline V gene sequence: CDR1 SGHTA, CDR2 FQGNSA. The table lists this clone with a few counts. Its antigen is as yet unknown. The sequencing sample was made of PBMCs. The chain joins TRBV7-2 to TRBJ1-5; tentatively, D is TRBD1 (5 bases). This receptor was obtained from a woman aged 18-29 years in good health and CMV-seronegative. CDR3 sequence: CASSPRGSNQPQHF. CDR3 nucleotide sequence: TGTGCCAGCAGCCCAAGGGGAAGCAATCAGCCCCAGCATTTT.